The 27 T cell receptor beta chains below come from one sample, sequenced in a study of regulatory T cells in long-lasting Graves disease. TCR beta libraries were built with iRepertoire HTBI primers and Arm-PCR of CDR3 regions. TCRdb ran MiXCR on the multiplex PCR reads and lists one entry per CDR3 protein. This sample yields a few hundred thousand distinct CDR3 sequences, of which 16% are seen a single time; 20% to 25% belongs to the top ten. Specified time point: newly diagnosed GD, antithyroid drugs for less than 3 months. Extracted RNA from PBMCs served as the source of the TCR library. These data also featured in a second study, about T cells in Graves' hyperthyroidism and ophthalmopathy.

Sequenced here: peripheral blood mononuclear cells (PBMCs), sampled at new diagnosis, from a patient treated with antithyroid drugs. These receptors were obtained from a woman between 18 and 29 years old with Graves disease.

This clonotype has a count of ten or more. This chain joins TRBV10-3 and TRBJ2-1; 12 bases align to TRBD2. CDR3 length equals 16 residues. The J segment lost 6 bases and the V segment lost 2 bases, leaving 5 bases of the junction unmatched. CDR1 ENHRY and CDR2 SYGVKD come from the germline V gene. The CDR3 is CAISERLAGDGNEQFF. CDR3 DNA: TGTGCCATCAGTGAGCGACTAGCGGGGGACGGCAATGAGCAGTTCTTC.

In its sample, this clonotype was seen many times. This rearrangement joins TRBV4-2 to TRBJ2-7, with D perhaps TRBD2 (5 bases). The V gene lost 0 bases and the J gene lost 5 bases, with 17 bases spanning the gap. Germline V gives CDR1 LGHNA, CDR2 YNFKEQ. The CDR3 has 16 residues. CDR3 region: CASSQESTTAFDEQYF. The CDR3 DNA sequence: TGTGCCAGCAGCCAAGAGTCGACTACCGCTTTCGACGAGCAGTACTTC.

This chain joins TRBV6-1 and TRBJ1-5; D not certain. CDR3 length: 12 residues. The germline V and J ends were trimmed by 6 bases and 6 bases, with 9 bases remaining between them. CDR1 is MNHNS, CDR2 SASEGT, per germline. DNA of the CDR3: TGTGCCAGCAGGGACGGACGTCAGCCCCAGCATTTT. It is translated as CASRDGRQPQHF.

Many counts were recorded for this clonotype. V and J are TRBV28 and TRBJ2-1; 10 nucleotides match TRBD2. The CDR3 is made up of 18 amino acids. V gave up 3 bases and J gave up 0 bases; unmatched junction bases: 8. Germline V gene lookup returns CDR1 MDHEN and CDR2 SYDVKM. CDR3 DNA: TGTGCCAGCAGTTTGTTAGGGCTAGCGGGGGACTCCTACAATGAGCAGTTCTTC. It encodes CASSLLGLAGDSYNEQFF.

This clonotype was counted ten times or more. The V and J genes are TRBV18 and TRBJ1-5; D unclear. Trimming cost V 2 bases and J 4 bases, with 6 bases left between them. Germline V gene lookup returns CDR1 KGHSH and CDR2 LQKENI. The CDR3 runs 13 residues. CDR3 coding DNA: TGTGCCAGCTCACCAGATGATAATCAGCCCCAGCATTTT. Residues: CASSPDDNQPQHF.

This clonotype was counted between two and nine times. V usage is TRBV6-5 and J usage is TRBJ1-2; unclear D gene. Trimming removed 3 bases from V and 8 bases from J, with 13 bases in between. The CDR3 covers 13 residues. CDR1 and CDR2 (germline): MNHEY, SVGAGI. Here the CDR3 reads CASSYLLRGGYTF. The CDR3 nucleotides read TGTGCCAGCAGTTATCTCCTCCGGGGAGGCTACACCTTC.

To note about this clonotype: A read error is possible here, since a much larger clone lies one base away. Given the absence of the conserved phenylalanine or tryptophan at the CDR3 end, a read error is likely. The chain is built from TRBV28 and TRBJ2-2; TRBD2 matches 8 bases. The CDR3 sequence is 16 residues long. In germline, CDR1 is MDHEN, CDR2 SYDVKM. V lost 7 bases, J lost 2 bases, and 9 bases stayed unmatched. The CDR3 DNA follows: TGTGCCAGCATCCCCGGGCTAGCGGGCAACACCGGGGAGCTGTTTCTT. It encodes CASIPGLAGNTGELFL.

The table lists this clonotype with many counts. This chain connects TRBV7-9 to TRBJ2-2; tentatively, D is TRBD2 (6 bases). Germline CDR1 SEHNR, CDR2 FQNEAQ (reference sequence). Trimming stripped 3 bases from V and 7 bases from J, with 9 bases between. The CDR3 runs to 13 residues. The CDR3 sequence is CASSFGGVGELFF. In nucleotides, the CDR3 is TGTGCCAGCAGCTTCGGGGGAGTCGGGGAGCTGTTTTTT.

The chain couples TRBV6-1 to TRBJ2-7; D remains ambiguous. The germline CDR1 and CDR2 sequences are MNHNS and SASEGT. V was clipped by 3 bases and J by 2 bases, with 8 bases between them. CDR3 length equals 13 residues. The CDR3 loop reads CASSDWDTYEQYF. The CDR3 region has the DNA TGTGCCAGCAGTGATTGGGATACCTACGAGCAGTACTTC.

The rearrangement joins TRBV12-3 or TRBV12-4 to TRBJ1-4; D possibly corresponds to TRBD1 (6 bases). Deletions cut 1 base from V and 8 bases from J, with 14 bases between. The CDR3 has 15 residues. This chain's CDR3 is CASSLGEGGREKLFF. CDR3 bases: TGTGCCAGCAGTTTAGGTGAGGGGGGAAGAGAAAAACTGTTTTTT.

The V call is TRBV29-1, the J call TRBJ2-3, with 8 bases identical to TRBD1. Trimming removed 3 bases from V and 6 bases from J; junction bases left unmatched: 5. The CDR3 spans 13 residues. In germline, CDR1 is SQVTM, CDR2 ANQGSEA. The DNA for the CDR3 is TGCAGCGTTGAGCAGGGGGCAGGTGATACGCAGTATTTT. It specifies CSVEQGAGDTQYF.

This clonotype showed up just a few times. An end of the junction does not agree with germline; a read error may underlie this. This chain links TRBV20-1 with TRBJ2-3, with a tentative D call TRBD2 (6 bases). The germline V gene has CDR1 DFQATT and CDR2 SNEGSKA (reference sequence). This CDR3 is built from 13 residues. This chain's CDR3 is CSASGGFPDAQYF. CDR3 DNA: TGCAGTGCTAGTGGGGGGTTCCCAGATGCGCAGTATTTT.

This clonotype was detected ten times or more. As DNA, the CDR3 is TGTGCCCGGGGCAGGATGAACACTGAAGCTTTCTTT. Protein sequence: CARGRMNTEAFF. The rearrangement links TRBV30 to TRBJ1-1; TRBD1 is a possible D gene (5 bases). CDR3 length equals 12 residues. Per germline, CDR1 GTSNPN and CDR2 SVGIG (reference sequence). Trimming shortened V by 8 bases and J by 0 bases, and 10 bases separated the two germline ends.

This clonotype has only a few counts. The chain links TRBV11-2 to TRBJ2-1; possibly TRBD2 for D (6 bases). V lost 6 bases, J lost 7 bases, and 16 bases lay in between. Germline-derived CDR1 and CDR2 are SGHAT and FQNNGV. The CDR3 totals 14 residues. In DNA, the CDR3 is TGTGCCAGCAGACCCTTTGGGGCGGGAAATGAGCAGTTCTTC. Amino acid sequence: CASRPFGAGNEQFF.

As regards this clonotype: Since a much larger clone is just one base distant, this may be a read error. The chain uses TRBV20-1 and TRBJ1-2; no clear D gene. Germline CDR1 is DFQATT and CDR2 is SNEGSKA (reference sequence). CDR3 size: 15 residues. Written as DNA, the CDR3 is TGCAGTGATAGAGATTCTCTTGATCGAGGCTATGGCTACACCTTC. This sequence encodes CSDRDSLDRGYGYTF.

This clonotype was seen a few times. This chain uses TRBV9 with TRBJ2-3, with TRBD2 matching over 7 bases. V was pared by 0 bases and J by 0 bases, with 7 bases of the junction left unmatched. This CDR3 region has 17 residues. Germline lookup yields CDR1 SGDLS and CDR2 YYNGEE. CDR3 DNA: TGTGCCAGCAGCGTAGGTGCTAGCGGCCTTAGCACAGATACGCAGTATTTT. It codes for CASSVGASGLSTDTQYF.

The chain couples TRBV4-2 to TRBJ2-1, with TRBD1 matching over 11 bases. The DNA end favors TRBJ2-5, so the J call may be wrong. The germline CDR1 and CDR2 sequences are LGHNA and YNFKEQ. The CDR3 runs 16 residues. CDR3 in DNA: TGTGCCAGCAGCTTAGGGGGACAGGGGGGAAAAGAGACCCAGTACTTC. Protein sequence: CASSLGGQGGKETQYF.

As DNA, the CDR3 is TGTGCCAGTAGCCCCATCGGGGCAACCACAGATACGCAGTATTTT. Protein: CASSPIGATTDTQYF. V usage is TRBV19 and J usage is TRBJ2-3, with D perhaps TRBD1 or TRBD2 (5 bases each). The V end was cut by 6 bases, the J end by 2 bases, with 15 bases between. The CDR3 is made up of 15 amino acids. Per germline, CDR1 LNHDA and CDR2 SQIVND (reference sequence).

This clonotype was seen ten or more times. CDR3 coding DNA: TGTGCCAGCAGCCAACGTGGACAGGGGAGGGCTCTGAACACTGAAGCTTTCTTT. This encodes CASSQRGQGRALNTEAFF. The chain recombines TRBV3-1 with TRBJ1-1; 9 nucleotides line up with TRBD1. The V gene's germline CDR1 is LGHDT and CDR2 YNNKEL (reference sequence). The CDR3 is 18 residues long. V shed 2 bases, J shed 0 bases, and the junction held 10 bases outside the gene matches.

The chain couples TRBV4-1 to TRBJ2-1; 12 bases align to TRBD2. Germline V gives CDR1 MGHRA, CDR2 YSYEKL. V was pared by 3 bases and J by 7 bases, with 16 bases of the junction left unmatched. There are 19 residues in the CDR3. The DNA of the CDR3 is TGCGCCAGCAGCCACGGGGGACTAGCGGGTAACACGAGGGGGAATGAGCAGTTCTTC. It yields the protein CASSHGGLAGNTRGNEQFF.

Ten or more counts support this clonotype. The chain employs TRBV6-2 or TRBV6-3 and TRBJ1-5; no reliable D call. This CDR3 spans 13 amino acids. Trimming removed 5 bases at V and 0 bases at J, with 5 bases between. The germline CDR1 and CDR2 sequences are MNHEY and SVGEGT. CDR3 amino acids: CASSDGSNQPQHF. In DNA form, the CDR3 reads TGTGCCAGCAGTGACGGTAGCAATCAGCCCCAGCATTTT.

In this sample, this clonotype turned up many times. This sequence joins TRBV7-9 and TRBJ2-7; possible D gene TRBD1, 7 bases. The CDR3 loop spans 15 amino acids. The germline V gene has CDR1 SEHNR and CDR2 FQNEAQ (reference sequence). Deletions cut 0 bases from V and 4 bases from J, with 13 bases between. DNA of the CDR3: TGTGCCAGCAGCTTAGCGGGCAGGGGGGATTACGAGCAGTACTTC. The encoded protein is CASSLAGRGDYEQYF.

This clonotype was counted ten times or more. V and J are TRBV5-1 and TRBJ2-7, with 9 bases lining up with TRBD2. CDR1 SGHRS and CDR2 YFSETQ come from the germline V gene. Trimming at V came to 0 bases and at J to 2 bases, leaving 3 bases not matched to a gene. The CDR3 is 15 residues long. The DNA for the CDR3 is TGCGCCAGCAGCTTGGCGGGACTAGCTACCTACGAGCAGTACTTC. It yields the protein CASSLAGLATYEQYF.

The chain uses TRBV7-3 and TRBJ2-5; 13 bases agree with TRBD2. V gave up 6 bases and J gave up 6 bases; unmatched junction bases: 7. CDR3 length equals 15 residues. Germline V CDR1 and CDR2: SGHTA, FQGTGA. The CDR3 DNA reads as TGTGCCAGCAGTCCCAGGACTAGCGGGAGCAAGACCCAGTACTTC. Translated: CASSPRTSGSKTQYF.

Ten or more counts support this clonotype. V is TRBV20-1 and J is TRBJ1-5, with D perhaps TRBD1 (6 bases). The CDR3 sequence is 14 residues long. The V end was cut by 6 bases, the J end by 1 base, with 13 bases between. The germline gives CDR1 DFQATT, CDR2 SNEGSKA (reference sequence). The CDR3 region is CSAPGQISNQPQHF. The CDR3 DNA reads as TGCAGTGCCCCTGGACAGATAAGCAATCAGCCCCAGCATTTT.

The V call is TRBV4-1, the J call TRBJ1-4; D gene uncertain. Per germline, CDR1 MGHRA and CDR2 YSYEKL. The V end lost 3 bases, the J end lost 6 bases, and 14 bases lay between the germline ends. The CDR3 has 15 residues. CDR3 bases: TGCGCCAGCAGCCATTTCTATCCTCGGGATGAAAAACTGTTTTTT. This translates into CASSHFYPRDEKLFF.

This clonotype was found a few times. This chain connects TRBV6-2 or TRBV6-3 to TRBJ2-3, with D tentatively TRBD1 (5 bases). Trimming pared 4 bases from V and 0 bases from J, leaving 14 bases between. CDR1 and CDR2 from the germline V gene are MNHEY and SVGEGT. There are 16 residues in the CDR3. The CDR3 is CASSSRAPFSTDTQYF. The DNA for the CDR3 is TGTGCCAGCAGTTCCAGGGCTCCTTTTAGCACAGATACGCAGTATTTT.